The rows below give T cell receptor beta chains drawn from one sample of a study of vaccination and CD4 T cells after COVID-19. What these receptors recognize is not known. TCRdb passed the PCR reads through MiXCR, listing each CDR3 protein once. Of around 20,000 distinct CDR3 sequences in the sample, 40% to 50% are singletons; the top ten hold approximately 6.7%. The sample here was CD4+ T cells from blood, cultured in vitro, taken before SARS-CoV-2 vaccination. Receptors were obtained from a human donor who had recovered from COVID-19. Both conserved end residues are part of each CDR3. A D gene is named only where the DNA matches it firmly. A clone size is listed for some rows: how often the clone was seen (once, few, many), or a class if it is expanded.

. TRBD2 TRBJ2-1 TRBV28 16 TGTGCCAGCAGTTTATCTAGCGGGAGGGCAGACAATGAGCAGTTCTTC CASSLSSGRADNEQFF
few . TRBJ1-1 TRBV7-9 13 TGTGCCAGCAGCTTAGGGGAGGGCACTGAAGCTTTCTTT CASSLGEGTEAFF
. TRBD2 TRBJ2-3 TRBV6-5 17 TGTGCCAGCAGTTACTCGATACTAGCGGGGACCACAGATACGCAGTATTTT CASSYSILAGTTDTQYF
. TRBD1 TRBJ2-7 TRBV11-3 18 TGTGCCAGCAGCTTAGATCGGGGACAGGGACCGTCCTCCTACGAGCAGTACTTC CASSLDRGQGPSSYEQYF
. . TRBJ2-7 TRBV10-3 13 TGTGCCATCAGTGAGGGCCGACCCTACGAGCAGTACTTC CAISEGRPYEQYF
few . TRBJ2-5 TRBV27 15 TGTGCCAGCAGCCCTCGGACGACAGCAGGGGAGACCCAGTACTTC CASSPRTTAGETQYF
. TRBD2 TRBJ2-1 TRBV20-1 14 TGCAGTGCTCTTGGGACTAGCGGATACAATGAGCAGTTCTTC CSALGTSGYNEQFF
. . TRBJ1-5 TRBV19 14 TGTGCCAGTGCTATGAGGGGGAGCAATCAGCCCCAGCATTTT CASAMRGSNQPQHF
. . TRBJ1-1 TRBV7-2 13 TGTGCCAGCAGCTTAGATGCTGGCACTGAAGCTTTCTTT CASSLDAGTEAFF
few . TRBJ2-3 TRBV24-1 13 TGTGCCACCAGTGGGGTCAGGGCAGATACGCAGTATTTT CATSGVRADTQYF
few . TRBJ2-3 TRBV7-2 17 TGTGCCAGCAGCCCCCAGGGGCAGAGGATTAACACAGATACGCAGTATTTT CASSPQGQRINTDTQYF